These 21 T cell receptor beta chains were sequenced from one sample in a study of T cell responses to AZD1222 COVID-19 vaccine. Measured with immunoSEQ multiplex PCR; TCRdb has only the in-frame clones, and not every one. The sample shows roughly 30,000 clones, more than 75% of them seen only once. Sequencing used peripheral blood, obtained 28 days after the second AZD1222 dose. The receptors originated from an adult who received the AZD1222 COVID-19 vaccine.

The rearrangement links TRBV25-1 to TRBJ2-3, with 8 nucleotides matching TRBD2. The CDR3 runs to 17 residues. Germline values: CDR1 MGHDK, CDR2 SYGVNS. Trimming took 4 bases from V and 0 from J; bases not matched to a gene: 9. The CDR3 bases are TGTGCCAGCAGTGTTGGAAGCGGGGGCCCTAGCACAGATACGCAGTATTTT. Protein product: CASSVGSGGPSTDTQYF.

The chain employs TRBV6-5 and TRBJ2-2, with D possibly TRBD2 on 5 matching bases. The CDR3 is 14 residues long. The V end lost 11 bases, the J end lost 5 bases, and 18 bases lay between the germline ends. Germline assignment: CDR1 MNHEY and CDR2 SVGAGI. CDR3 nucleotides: TGTGCCTCCAACGGGCGTTCGGGGACCGGGGAGCTGTTTTTT. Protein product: CASNGRSGTGELFF.

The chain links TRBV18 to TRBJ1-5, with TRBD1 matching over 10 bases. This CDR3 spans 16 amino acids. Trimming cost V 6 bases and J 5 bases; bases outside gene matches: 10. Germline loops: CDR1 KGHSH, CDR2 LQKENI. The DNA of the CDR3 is TGTGCCAGCTCCCTCCTCCCCGGGACAGGGGATCAGCCCCAGCATTTT. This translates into CASSLLPGTGDQPQHF. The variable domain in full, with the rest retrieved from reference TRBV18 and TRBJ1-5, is NAGVMQNPRHLVRRRGQEARLRCSPMKGHSHVYWYRQLPEEGLKFMVYLQKENIIDESGMPKERFSAEFPKEGPSILRIQQVVRGDSAAYFCASSLLPGTGDQPQHFGDGTRLSIL.

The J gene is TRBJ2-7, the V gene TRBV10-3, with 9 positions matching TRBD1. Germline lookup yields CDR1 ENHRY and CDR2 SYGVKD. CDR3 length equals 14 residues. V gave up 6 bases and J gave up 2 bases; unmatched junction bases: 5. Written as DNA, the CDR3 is TGTGCCATCAGGAGGGACAGGGAGACCTACGAGCAGTACGTC. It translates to CAIRRDRETYEQYV.

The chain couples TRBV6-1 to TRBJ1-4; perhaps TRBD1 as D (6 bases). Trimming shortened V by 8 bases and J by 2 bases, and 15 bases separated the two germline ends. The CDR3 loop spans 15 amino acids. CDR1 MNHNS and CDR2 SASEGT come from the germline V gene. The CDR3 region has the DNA TGTGCCAGCCGAGACGGGGGCCGTACTAATGAAAAACTGTTTTTT. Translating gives CASRDGGRTNEKLFF.

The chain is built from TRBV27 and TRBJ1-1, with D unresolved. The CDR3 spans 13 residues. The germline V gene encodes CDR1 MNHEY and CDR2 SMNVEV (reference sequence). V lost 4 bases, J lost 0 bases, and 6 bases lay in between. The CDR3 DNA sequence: TGTGCCAGCAGTTCCATAATGAACACTGAAGCTTTCTTT. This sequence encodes CASSSIMNTEAFF.

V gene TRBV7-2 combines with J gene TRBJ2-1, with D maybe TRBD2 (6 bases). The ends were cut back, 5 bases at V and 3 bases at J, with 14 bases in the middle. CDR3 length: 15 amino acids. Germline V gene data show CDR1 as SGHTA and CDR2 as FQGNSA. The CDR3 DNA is TGTGCCAGCAGCCCCGCGGCGGGGCTCTACAATGAGCAGTTCTTC. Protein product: CASSPAAGLYNEQFF.

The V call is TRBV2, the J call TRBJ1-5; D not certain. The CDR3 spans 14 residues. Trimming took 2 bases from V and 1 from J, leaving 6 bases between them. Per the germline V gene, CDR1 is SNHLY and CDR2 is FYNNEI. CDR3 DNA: TGTGCCAGCAGTGAAATGGGAAGCAATCAGCCCCAGCATTTT. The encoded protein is CASSEMGSNQPQHF.

CDR3 in amino acids: CASSLGTGSNTDTQYF. In DNA form, the CDR3 reads TGTGCCAGCAGCTTAGGGACAGGGTCCAACACAGATACGCAGTATTTT. The chain has TRBV7-9 and TRBJ2-3, with TRBD1 identical over 8 bases. The V segment lost 1 base and the J segment 2 bases; nucleotides outside the gene matches: 5. Germline-derived CDR1 and CDR2 are SEHNR and FQNEAQ (reference sequence). This CDR3 is built from 16 residues. The whole variable domain, filled in from reference TRBV7-9 and TRBJ2-3, reads DTGVSQNPRHKITKRGQNVTFRCDPISEHNRLYWYRQTLGQGPEFLTYFQNEAQLEKSRLLSDRFSAERPKGSFSTLEIQRTEQGDSAMYLCASSLGTGSNTDTQYFGPGTRLTVL.

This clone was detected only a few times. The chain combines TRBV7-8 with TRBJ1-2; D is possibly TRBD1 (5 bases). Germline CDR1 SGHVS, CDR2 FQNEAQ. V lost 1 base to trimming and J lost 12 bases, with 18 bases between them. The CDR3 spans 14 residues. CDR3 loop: CASSLGAGSRGDTF. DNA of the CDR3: TGTGCCAGCAGCTTAGGGGCAGGCTCGAGAGGGGACACCTTC. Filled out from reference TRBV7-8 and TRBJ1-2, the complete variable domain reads GAGVSQSPRYKVAKRGQDVALRCDPISGHVSLFWYQQALGQGPEFLTYFQNEAQLDKSGLPSDRFFAERPEGSVSTLKIQRTQQEDSAVYLCASSLGAGSRGDTFGSGTRLTVV.

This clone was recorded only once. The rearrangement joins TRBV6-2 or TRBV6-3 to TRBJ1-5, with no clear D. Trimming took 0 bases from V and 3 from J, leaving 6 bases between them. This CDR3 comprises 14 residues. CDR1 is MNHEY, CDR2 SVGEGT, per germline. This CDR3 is CASSYSSLNQPQHF. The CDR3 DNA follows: TGTGCCAGCAGTTACTCGAGCCTCAATCAGCCCCAGCATTTT.

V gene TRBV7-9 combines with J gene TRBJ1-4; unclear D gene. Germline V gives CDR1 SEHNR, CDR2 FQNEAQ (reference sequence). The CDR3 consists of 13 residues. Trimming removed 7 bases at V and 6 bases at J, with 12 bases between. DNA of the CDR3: TGTGCCAGCACTAGGAGTAAAGATGAAAAACTGTTTTTT. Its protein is CASTRSKDEKLFF.

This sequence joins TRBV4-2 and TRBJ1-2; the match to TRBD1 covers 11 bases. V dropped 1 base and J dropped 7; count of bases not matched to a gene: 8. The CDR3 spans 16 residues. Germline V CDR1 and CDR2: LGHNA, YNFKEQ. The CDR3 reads CASSQAGGQGAPGYTF. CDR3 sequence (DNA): TGTGCCAGCAGCCAAGCGGGTGGACAGGGGGCTCCTGGCTACACCTTC.

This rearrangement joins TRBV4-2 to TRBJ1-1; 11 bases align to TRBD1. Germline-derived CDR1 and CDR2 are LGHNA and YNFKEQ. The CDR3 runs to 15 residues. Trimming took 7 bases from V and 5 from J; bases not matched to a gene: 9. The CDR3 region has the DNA TGTGCCAGCACATCCGGGACAGGGGGTTATACTGAAGCTTTCTTT. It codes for CASTSGTGGYTEAFF.

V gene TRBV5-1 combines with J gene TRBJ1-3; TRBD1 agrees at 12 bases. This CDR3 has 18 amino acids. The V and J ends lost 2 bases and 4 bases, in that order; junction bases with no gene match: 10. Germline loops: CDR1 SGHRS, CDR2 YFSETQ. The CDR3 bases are TGCGCCAGCAGCTTTAAGGGACAGGGGGCTCTTACGGGAAACACCATATATTTT. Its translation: CASSFKGQGALTGNTIYF.

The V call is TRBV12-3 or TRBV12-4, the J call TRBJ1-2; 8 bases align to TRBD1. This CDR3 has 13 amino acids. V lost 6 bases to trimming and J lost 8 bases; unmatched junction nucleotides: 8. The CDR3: CASSPGGARGYTF. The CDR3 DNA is TGTGCCAGCAGCCCAGGGGGCGCAAGGGGCTACACCTTC.

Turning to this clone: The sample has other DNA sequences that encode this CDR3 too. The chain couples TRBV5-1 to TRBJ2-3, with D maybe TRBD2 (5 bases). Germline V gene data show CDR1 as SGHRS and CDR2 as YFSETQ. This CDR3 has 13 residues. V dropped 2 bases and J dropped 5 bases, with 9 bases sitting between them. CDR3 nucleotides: TGCGCCAGCAGCTTCCCCGGGGAAGATACGCAGTATTTT. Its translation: CASSFPGEDTQYF.

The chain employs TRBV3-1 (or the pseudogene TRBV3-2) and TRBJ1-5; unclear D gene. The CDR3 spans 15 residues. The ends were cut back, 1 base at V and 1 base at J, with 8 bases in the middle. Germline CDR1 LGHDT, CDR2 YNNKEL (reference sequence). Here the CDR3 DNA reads TGTGCCAGCAGCCAAGGGCTAGTAAGCAATCAGCCCCAGCATTTT. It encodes CASSQGLVSNQPQHF.

The CDR3 loop reads CASTEVGSGANVLTF. The CDR3 region has the DNA TGTGCCAGCACCGAGGTAGGCTCTGGGGCCAACGTCCTGACTTTC. The chain has TRBV6-5 and TRBJ2-6, with D unresolved. Trimming pared 7 bases from V and 0 bases from J, leaving 10 bases between. The CDR3 length is 15 residues. Germline V gene data show CDR1 as MNHEY and CDR2 as SVGAGI.

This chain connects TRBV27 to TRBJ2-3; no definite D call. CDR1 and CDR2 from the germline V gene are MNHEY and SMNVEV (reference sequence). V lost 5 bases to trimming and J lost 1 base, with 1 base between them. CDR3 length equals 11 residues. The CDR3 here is CASSRTDTQYF. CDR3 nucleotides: TGTGCCAGCAGTCGCACAGATACGCAGTATTTT.

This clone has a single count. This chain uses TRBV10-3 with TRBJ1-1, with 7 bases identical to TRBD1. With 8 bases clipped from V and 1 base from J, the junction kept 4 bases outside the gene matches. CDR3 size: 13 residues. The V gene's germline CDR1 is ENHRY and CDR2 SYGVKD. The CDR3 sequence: CAIRDRANTEAFF. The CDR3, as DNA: TGTGCCATCCGCGACAGGGCGAACACTGAAGCTTTCTTT.